This T cell receptor (beta chain) derives from a study of beta chain features in type 1 diabetes. Concerning this clone: Antigen: not known.

The V gene lost 0 bases and the J gene lost 4 bases, with 14 bases spanning the gap. Germline V gives CDR1 SGHRS, CDR2 YFSETQ. This CDR3 is 16 amino acids long. General study results and limits: The naive, central memory and Treg TCRB repertoires of patients appeared to be more similar to one another than those of healthy donors. TCRB CDR3s from Type 1 diabetes patients were moderately but significantly shorter in all four CD4+ subsets. In type 1 diabetes patients, VDJ junctions had fewer insertions; deletions at these junctions were more frequent.

Expressed TCRB transcripts were sequenced because the isolated RNA had all been reverse transcribed beforehand. Sequencing used immunoSEQ multiplex PCR; TCRdb keeps in-frame clones, though not all of them. The profile shows approximately 170,000 clones, around 8% of them singletons. The TCR originated in a woman between 40 and 50 years old with type 1 diabetes. The chain links TRBV5-1 to TRBJ2-1, with a tentative D call TRBD1 (6 bases). The sample was central memory CD4+ T cells from blood. The CDR3 region is CASSLDGGSAYNEQFF. The CDR3, as DNA: TGCGCCAGCAGCTTGGATGGGGGCAGCGCGTACAATGAGCAGTTCTTC.